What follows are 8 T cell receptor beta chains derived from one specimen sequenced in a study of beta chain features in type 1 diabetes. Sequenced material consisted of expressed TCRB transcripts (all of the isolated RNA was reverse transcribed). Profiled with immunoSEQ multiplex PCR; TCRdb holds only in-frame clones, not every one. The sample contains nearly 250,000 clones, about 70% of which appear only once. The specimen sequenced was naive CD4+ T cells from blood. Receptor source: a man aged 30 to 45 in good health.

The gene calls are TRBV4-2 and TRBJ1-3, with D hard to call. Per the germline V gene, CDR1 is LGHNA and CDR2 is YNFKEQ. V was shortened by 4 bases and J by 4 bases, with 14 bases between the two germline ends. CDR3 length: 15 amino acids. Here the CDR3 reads CASSLLGSLGNTIYF. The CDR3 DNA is TGTGCCAGCAGCCTCCTCGGCTCGTTAGGAAACACCATATATTTT.

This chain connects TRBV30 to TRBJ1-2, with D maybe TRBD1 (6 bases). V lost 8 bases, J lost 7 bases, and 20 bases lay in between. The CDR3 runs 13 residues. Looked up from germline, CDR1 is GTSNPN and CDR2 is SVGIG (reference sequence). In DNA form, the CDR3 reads TGTGCCGGACATGGTGCAGGGGCGGGTGGCTACACCTTC. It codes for CAGHGAGAGGYTF.

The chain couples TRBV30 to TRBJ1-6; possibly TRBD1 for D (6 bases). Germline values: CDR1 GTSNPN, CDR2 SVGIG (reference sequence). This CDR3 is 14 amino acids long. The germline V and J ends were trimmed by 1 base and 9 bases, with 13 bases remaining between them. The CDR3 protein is CAWSDDRRASPLHF. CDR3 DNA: TGTGCCTGGAGTGACGACAGGCGGGCTTCACCCCTCCACTTT.

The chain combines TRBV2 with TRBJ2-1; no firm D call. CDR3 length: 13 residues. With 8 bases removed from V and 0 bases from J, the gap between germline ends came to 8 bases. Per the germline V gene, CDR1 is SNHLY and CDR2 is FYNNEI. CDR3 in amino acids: CASLKSSYNEQFF. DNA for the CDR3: TGTGCCAGCCTGAAGAGCTCCTACAATGAGCAGTTCTTC.

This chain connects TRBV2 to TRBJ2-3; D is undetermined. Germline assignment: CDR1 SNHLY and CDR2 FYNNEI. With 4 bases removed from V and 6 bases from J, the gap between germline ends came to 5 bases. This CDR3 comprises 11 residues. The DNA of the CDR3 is TGTGCCAGCAGTGCTGGGGATACGCAGTATTTT. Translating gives CASSAGDTQYF. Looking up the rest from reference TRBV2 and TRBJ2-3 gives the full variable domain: EPEVTQTPSHQVTQMGQEVILRCVPISNHLYFYWYRQILGQKVEFLVSFYNNEISEKSEIFDDQFSVERPDGSNFTLKIRSTKLEDSAMYFCASSAGDTQYFGPGTRLTVL.

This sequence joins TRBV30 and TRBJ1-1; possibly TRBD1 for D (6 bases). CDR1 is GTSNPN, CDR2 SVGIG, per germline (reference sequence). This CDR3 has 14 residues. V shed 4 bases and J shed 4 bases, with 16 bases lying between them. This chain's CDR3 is CAWIPGVLRTEAFF. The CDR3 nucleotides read TGTGCCTGGATACCAGGGGTGTTGCGCACTGAAGCTTTCTTT.

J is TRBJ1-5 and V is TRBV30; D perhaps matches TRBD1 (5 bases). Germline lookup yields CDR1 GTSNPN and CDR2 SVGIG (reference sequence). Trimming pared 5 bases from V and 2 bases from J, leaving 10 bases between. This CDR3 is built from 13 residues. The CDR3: CAWDDSGNQPQHF. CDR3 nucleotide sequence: TGTGCCTGGGACGACAGCGGCAATCAGCCCCAGCATTTT. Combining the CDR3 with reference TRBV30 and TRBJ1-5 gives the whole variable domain SQTIHQWPATLVQPVGSPLSLECTVEGTSNPNLYWYRQAAGRGLQLLFYSVGIGQISSEVPQNLSASRPQDRQFILSSKKLLLSDSGFYLCAWDDSGNQPQHFGDGTRLSIL.

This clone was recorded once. The CDR3 coding sequence is TGTGCCAGCAGTCGGACAGGGAAGGGATCACCCCTCCACTTT. Residues: CASSRTGKGSPLHF. The chain carries TRBV25-1 and TRBJ1-6; the match to TRBD1 covers 8 bases. Germline CDR1 reads MGHDK; CDR2 reads SYGVNS. V was clipped by 5 bases and J by 10 bases; unmatched bases: 7. This CDR3 region has 14 residues.